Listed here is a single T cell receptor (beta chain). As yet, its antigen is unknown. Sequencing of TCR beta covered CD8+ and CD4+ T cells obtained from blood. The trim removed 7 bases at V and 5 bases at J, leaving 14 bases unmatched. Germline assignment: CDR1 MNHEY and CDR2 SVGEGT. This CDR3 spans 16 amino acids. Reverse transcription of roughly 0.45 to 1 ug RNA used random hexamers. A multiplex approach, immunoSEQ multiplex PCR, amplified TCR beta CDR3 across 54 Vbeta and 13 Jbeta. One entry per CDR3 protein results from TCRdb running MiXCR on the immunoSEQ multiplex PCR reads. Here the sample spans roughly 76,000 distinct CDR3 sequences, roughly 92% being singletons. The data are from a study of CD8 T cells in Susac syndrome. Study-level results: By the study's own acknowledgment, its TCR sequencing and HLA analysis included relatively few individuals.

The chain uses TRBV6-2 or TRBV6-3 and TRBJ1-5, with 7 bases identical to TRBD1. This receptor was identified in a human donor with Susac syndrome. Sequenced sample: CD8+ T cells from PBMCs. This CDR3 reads CASTHWGAQGDQPQHF. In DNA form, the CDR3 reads TGTGCCAGCACCCACTGGGGGGCCCAGGGGGATCAGCCCCAGCATTTT.